This T cell receptor (beta chain) was recovered during a study of response to subunit inactivated influenza vaccine listed by TCRdb under 2018. Describing the broader study: Deep quantitative T cell receptor repertoire profiling was used in the study to track responses to a trivalent subunit inactivated influenza vaccine.

Overall study outcomes, separate from this receptor: The authors proposed that each seasonal influenza vaccination may bring in only a limited number of new T cells.

Library generation was performed with RT-PCR. Instrument used: Illumina HiSeq 2500. TCRdb reprocessing: public reads trimmed at Q25 with fastp, clones called with MiXCR, in-frame beta chains kept. Every distinct CDR3 protein forms one entry, paired with its most common genes and DNA. For this sample there are fewer than 800,000 distinct CDR3 sequences; more than 15% appear just once. The ten largest make up roughly 10% of the sample. This clonotype was recorded a few times. Its antigen remains unidentified. Per-base qualities were not stored, and no clone one base away is much larger. From the cysteine up to the phenylalanine, the CDR3 has a length of 15 residues. Kept here is only the CDR3 DNA, which spans 45 bases and is read in frame from base 1. A distance of 11 bases separates the germline ends of V and J, which lose 5 bases and 0 bases respectively.

The clonotype comes from a man aged 45-65 years who received an inactivated influenza vaccine. Donor details come from another sample of the same person, matched by shared clones. The sequenced sample was PBMCs from blood, obtained approximately 13 days after vaccination. Here the chain combines TRBV12-3 or TRBV12-4 and TRBJ1-3; the best D guess is TRBD1, with 6 bases matching. The sequenced DNA: TGTGCCAGCAGTCCGGGGGCCCTCTCTGGAAACACCATATATTTT. It codes for CASSPGALSGNTIYF.